The 3 T cell receptor beta chains below come from one sample, sequenced in a study of PD-1 blockade in classical Hodgkin lymphoma (dated by TCRdb to between 2020 and 2021). Sample time point, as interpreted from the label and publication: cycle 1 day 1 (C1D1), immediately before nivolumab initiation. Every trial patient had relapsed after autologous stem cell transplantation, and cohorts A, B and C differed in prior brentuximab vedotin exposure. Libraries came from the immunoSEQ multiplex PCR assay. TCRdb's version of the immuneACCESS table is confined to in-frame rearrangements and falls short of the full clone set. An unresolved V gene accounts for under half of the shortfall where checked; the remainder is of unknown origin. The sample contains some 23,000 clones, roughly three quarters of them found a single time. The top ten hold 3% to 4% of the sample. The material was peripheral blood mononuclear cells (PBMCs), obtained at baseline. The receptors stem from a human donor with classical Hodgkin lymphoma.

This clone was counted a single time. This chain connects TRBV27 to TRBJ1-1; TRBD1 agrees at 8 bases. Germline values: CDR1 MNHEY, CDR2 SMNVEV (reference sequence). V dropped 5 bases and J dropped 3; count of bases not matched to a gene: 8. CDR3 length: 15 amino acids. This CDR3 is CASSPGRGLDTEAFF. CDR3 DNA: TGTGCCAGCAGTCCCGGCAGGGGGCTCGACACTGAAGCTTTCTTT.

The chain is built from TRBV6-5 and TRBJ2-2; 11 nucleotides match TRBD1. The CDR3 loop spans 16 amino acids. Germline trimming cut 4 bases from V and 2 bases from J; bases unmatched to any gene: 3. Germline V lookup: CDR1 MNHEY, CDR2 SVGAGI. The CDR3 bases are TGTGCCAGCAGTTTTAGGACAGGGGGCAACACCGGGGAGCTGTTTTTT. Amino acid sequence: CASSFRTGGNTGELFF.

In this sample, this clone turned up a few times. The chain employs TRBV5-4 and TRBJ1-1, with D tentatively TRBD1 (6 bases). Trimming took off 2 bases at V and 3 bases at J, with 14 bases between the two ends. The CDR3 extends over 15 amino acids. The germline V gene has CDR1 SGHNT and CDR2 YYREEE (reference sequence). The DNA of the CDR3 is TGTGCCAGCAGCTTCCGAGGGGGGTCGGACACTGAAGCTTTCTTT. Translated: CASSFRGGSDTEAFF.